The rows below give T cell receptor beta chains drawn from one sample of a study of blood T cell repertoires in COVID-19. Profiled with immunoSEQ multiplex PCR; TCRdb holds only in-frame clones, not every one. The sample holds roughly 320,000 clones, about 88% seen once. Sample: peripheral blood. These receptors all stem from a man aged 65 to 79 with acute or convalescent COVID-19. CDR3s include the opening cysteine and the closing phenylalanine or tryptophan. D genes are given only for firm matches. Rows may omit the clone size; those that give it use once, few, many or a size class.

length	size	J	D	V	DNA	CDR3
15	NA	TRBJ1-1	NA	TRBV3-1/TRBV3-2	TGTGCCAGCAGCGCGACCGGGGTAGTAAGGACTGAAGCTTTCTTT	CASSATGVVRTEAFF
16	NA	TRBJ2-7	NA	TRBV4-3	TGCGCCAGCAGCCGCAGTTATTCAGCGGACCCCTACGAGCAGTACTTC	CASSRSYSADPYEQYF
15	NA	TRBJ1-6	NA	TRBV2	TGTGCCAGAACGACAGCTTCCTCCTATAATTCACCCCTCCACTTT	CARTTASSYNSPLHF
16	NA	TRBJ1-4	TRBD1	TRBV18	TGTGCCAGCTCACCCCGACCACAGGGGGTTTGGGTAAAACTGTTTTTT	CASSPRPQGVWVKLFF
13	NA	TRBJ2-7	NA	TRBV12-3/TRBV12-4	TGTGCCAGCAGTTGGGTCGGGGAGGACGAGCAGTACTTC	CASSWVGEDEQYF
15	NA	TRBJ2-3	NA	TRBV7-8	TGTGCCAGCAGCCCCCCCCGCCGGGGTCGGGATACGCAGTATTTT	CASSPPRRGRDTQYF
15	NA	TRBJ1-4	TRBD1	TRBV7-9	TGTGCCAGCAGCACATTGACAGGGACTAATGAAAAACTGTTTTTT	CASSTLTGTNEKLFF
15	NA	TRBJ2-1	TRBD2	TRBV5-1	TGCGCCAGCAGCTTGTCGACTAGCGGGCGCAATGAGCAGTTCTTC	CASSLSTSGRNEQFF
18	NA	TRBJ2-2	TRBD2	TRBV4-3	TGCGCCAGCAGCCAAGATCTTGGGACTAGCGGCTTCACCGGGGAGCTGTTTTTT	CASSQDLGTSGFTGELFF
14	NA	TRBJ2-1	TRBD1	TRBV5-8	TGTGCCAGTTATAGGACAGGATTTACCGATGAGCAGTTCTTC	CASYRTGFTDEQFF
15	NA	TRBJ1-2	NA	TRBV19	TGTGCCAGTAGTACCCCGGACAGTATTTACTATGGCTACACCTTC	CASSTPDSIYYGYTF
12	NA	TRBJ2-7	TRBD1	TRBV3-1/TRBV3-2	TGTGCCAGCAACGACAGGGATGGCGAGCAGTACTTC	CASNDRDGEQYF
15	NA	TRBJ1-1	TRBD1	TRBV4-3	TGCGCCAGCAGCCAAGAAGACAGGGTGTTTCCTGAAGCTTTCTTT	CASSQEDRVFPEAFF
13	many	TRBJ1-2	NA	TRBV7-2	TGTGCCAGCAGCTTAGACGGCGGGTATGGCTACACCTTC	CASSLDGGYGYTF
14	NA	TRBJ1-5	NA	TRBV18	TGTGCCAGCTCGCTGCAACAGGGAGATCAGCCCCAGCATTTT	CASSLQQGDQPQHF
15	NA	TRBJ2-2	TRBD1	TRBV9	TGTGCCAGCAGCATGGACAGGGCGAACACCGGGGAGCTGTTTTTT	CASSMDRANTGELFF
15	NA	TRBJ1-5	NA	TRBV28	TGTGCCAGCAGTGGGGAGGGATATAGCAATCAGCCCCAGCATTTT	CASSGEGYSNQPQHF
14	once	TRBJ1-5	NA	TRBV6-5	TGTGCCAGCAGCCAAGACAGGTTCAATCAGCCCCAGCATTTT	CASSQDRFNQPQHF
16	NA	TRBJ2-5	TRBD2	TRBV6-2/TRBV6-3	TGTGCCAGCAGTTACTCGGGGAGCGGGGTGGAGAAGACCCAGTACTTC	CASSYSGSGVEKTQYF
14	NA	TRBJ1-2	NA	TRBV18	TGTGCCAGCTCACCGGAAAGGGACTCGGGTGGCTACACCTTC	CASSPERDSGGYTF
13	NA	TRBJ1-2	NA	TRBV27	TGTGCCAGCAGTCCAGGGCGCTACTATGGCTACACCTTC	CASSPGRYYGYTF